These 14 T cell receptor beta chains share one sample of origin, sequenced in a study of blood T cell repertoires in COVID-19. The assay was immunoSEQ multiplex PCR, and TCRdb's table has in-frame clones only and misses some. In the table there are 150,000 to 200,000 clones, roughly four fifths of which are singletons. The material sequenced was PBMCs or T cells enriched from blood (not recorded which). The receptors come from a man in his forties or fifties who had recovered from COVID-19.

This rearrangement joins TRBV6-5 to TRBJ1-3; D call uncertain. Germline V gene sequence: CDR1 MNHEY, CDR2 SVGAGI. The CDR3 consists of 15 residues. The V end lost 0 bases, the J end lost 0 bases, and 6 bases lay between the germline ends. The CDR3 region is CASSYSFGSGNTIYF. DNA for the CDR3: TGTGCCAGCAGTTACTCGTTCGGCTCTGGAAACACCATATATTTT.

V is TRBV28 and J is TRBJ2-1; TRBD2 matches 7 bases. In germline, CDR1 is MDHEN, CDR2 SYDVKM. The CDR3 is 16 residues long. J lost 6 bases, V lost 3 bases, and 11 bases had no gene match. CDR3 nucleotide sequence: TGTGCCAGCAGTTTCGGCCGGACTAGATTGGGCAATGAGCAGTTCTTC. Translation: CASSFGRTRLGNEQFF.

The V and J genes are TRBV5-6 and TRBJ2-1, with 9 bases identical to TRBD1. Germline CDR1 reads SGHDT; CDR2 reads YYEEEE. V lost 4 bases and J lost 7; bases outside the gene matches: 12. The CDR3 runs to 16 residues. The CDR3 DNA is TGTGCCAGCAGCGGGATAGGACAGGGGTTTCGGAATGAGCAGTTCTTC. It yields the protein CASSGIGQGFRNEQFF.

The chain carries TRBV28 and TRBJ1-1; D remains ambiguous. The germline V and J ends were trimmed by 3 bases and 1 base, with 9 bases remaining between them. Germline V gene data show CDR1 as MDHEN and CDR2 as SYDVKM. This CDR3 is 14 amino acids long. CDR3 residues: CASSFSLANTEAFF. CDR3 DNA: TGTGCCAGCAGTTTTAGTCTTGCGAACACTGAAGCTTTCTTT.

This chain connects TRBV28 to TRBJ2-1; 7 bases are shared with TRBD1. This CDR3 has 14 residues. Germline V gene lookup returns CDR1 MDHEN and CDR2 SYDVKM. The J segment lost 7 bases and the V segment lost 9 bases, leaving 12 bases of the junction unmatched. DNA of the CDR3: TGTGCCAGTAAGGGGGCAGGCTCAGTGAATGAGCAGTTCTTC. It codes for CASKGAGSVNEQFF.

The chain has TRBV29-1 and TRBJ1-1; D is undetermined. Trimming removed 4 bases at V and 3 bases at J, with 9 bases between. CDR3 size: 12 residues. Germline-derived CDR1 and CDR2 are SQVTM and ANQGSEA. CDR3 residues: CSVVATHTEAFF. For the CDR3, the DNA is TGCAGCGTTGTAGCTACCCACACTGAAGCTTTCTTT.

This clone was counted a few times. The V and J genes are TRBV19 and TRBJ1-5; D might be TRBD1 (5 bases). V shed 10 bases and J shed 1 base, with 17 bases lying between them. The length of the CDR3 is 15 residues. Per germline, CDR1 LNHDA and CDR2 SQIVND (reference sequence). CDR3 sequence reads: CATRGGGGSNQPQHF. CDR3 in DNA: TGTGCCACGCGCGGTGGGGGGGGAAGCAATCAGCCCCAGCATTTT. The variable domain in full, completed from reference TRBV19 and TRBJ1-5, reads DGGITQSPKYLFRKEGQNVTLSCEQNLNHDAMYWYRQDPGQGLRLIYYSQIVNDFQKGDIAEGYSVSREKKESFPLTVTSAQKNPTAFYLCATRGGGGSNQPQHFGDGTRLSIL.

The chain carries TRBV9 and TRBJ2-6; D unclear. The CDR3 covers 14 residues. V lost 4 bases and J lost 0, with 5 bases in between. Germline V lookup: CDR1 SGDLS, CDR2 YYNGEE. The CDR3 DNA follows: TGTGCCAGCAGCCTATCCTCTGGGGCCAACGTCCTGACTTTC. Protein product: CASSLSSGANVLTF.

The rearrangement links TRBV28 to TRBJ2-7; 9 nucleotides match TRBD1. CDR3 length: 15 amino acids. Trimming cost V 5 bases and J 2 bases; bases outside gene matches: 7. Germline V gene sequence: CDR1 MDHEN, CDR2 SYDVKM. This CDR3 is CASSGETGGPYEQYF. CDR3 sequence (DNA): TGTGCCAGCAGTGGGGAGACAGGGGGTCCCTACGAGCAGTACTTC.

The CDR3 nucleotides are TGTGCCAGCAGCCATCTTACTAGCGGGAGGGGGGAGACCCAGTACTTC. It is translated as CASSHLTSGRGETQYF. The rearrangement joins TRBV7-9 to TRBJ2-5; 13 bases map to TRBD2. V dropped 5 bases and J dropped 5; count of bases not matched to a gene: 8. CDR3 length: 16 amino acids. Germline V gene sequence: CDR1 SEHNR, CDR2 FQNEAQ (reference sequence).

DNA for the CDR3: TGTGCCAGCAGTTCTGAGGGCCTTACCGGGGAGCTGTTTTTT. This sequence encodes CASSSEGLTGELFF. The rearrangement links TRBV7-9 to TRBJ2-2; tentative D call: TRBD2 (5 bases). This CDR3 has 14 residues. Germline V lookup: CDR1 SEHNR, CDR2 FQNEAQ (reference sequence). The ends were cut back, 6 bases at V and 5 bases at J, with 13 bases in the middle.

This clone appeared a few times. The genes are TRBV9 and TRBJ1-1; 7 nucleotides agree with TRBD1. The germline gives CDR1 SGDLS, CDR2 YYNGEE. The CDR3 sequence is 16 residues long. After removal of 4 bases from V and 3 bases from J, the junction contained 12 bases not matched to a gene. The CDR3 loop reads CASSSSTGPEDTEAFF. In DNA, the CDR3 is TGTGCCAGCAGCTCTTCGACAGGGCCGGAGGACACTGAAGCTTTCTTT.

The chain combines TRBV5-6 with TRBJ2-1, with D possibly TRBD1 on 6 matching bases. Trimming pared 5 bases from V and 7 bases from J, leaving 22 bases between. The germline V gene has CDR1 SGHDT and CDR2 YYEEEE. The CDR3 has 16 residues. The CDR3 DNA follows: TGTGCCAGCAGTCCGACAGGTCCGCTTGCGGAAAATGAGCAGTTCTTC. It codes for CASSPTGPLAENEQFF.

The chain employs TRBV27 and TRBJ2-1; 12 bases are a match to TRBD2. Germline V gene sequence: CDR1 MNHEY, CDR2 SMNVEV (reference sequence). This CDR3 region has 19 residues. The trim removed 5 bases at V and 0 bases at J, leaving 11 bases unmatched. The CDR3 protein is CASSPGLAGILSSYNEQFF. For the CDR3, the DNA is TGTGCCAGCAGTCCCGGACTAGCGGGAATTCTGAGCTCCTACAATGAGCAGTTCTTC.